One T cell receptor beta chain is described in this entry. Antigen specificity is unknown. Trimming stripped 9 bases from V and 0 bases from J, with 12 bases between. CDR3 length: 14 amino acids. Germline lookup yields CDR1 MNHNS and CDR2 SASEGT. TCRdb keeps only in-frame clones here, not all; method: immunoSEQ multiplex PCR. The top ten clones hold approximately 4% of a sample with 25,000 to 30,000 clones, 75% to 90% of them seen once. The data belong to a study of lymphopenia after photon versus proton radiotherapy. Study outcomes and limitations: Under photons, naive T cells and diversity fell while effector/memory populations rose. Post-nadir diversity loss with photons came from oligoclonal expansion, particularly CD8+ Temra cells.

The chain couples TRBV6-1 to TRBJ1-5; the D gene is possibly TRBD1 (6 bases). Here the sequenced sample was peripheral blood, taken from a patient treated with photon-based radiotherapy. This receptor was taken from a woman between 45 and 60 years old with pancreatic cancer. The CDR3 loop is CASNGQNSNQPQHF. In DNA form, the CDR3 reads TGTGCCAGTAACGGACAGAATAGCAATCAGCCCCAGCATTTT.